This is a list of T cell receptor beta chains from one sample in a study of Tregs in tolerant kidney transplant recipients. The data were produced by immunoSEQ multiplex PCR, yet TCRdb's version contains in-frame clones alone and is incomplete. Of several thousand clones in the sample, around 90% were seen once. What these receptors recognize is not known. Sequences were derived from Tregs from blood cultured with allogeneic cells, sampled before the transplant. The receptors derive from a human patient who received a combined kidney and bone marrow transplant. Both conserved end residues are part of each CDR3. Each record gives: clone size, J gene, CDR3 length, V gene, D gene, CDR3 DNA, CDR3 protein. A D gene is named only where the DNA matches it firmly. The size of a clone is reported for some rows only, either as once, few or many, or as a class for expanded clones.

clone size: .; J gene: TRBJ1-1; CDR3 length: 10; V gene: TRBV15; D gene: .; CDR3 DNA: TGTGCCACCAGCACAGGGACGGCTTTCTTT; CDR3 protein: CATSTGTAFF
clone size: .; J gene: TRBJ1-1; CDR3 length: 12; V gene: TRBV28; D gene: .; CDR3 DNA: TGTGCCAGCAGCCCAAGGCCCACTGAAGCTTTCTTT; CDR3 protein: CASSPRPTEAFF
clone size: .; J gene: TRBJ2-1; CDR3 length: 15; V gene: TRBV7-2; D gene: TRBD2; CDR3 DNA: TGTGCCAGCAGCCTAGGGCTAGCGGGTTACAATGAGCAGTTCTTC; CDR3 protein: CASSLGLAGYNEQFF
clone size: .; J gene: TRBJ2-1; CDR3 length: 14; V gene: TRBV14; D gene: .; CDR3 DNA: TGTGCCAGCAGCCAAGTGGGATGGGGATCTGAGCAGTTCTTC; CDR3 protein: CASSQVGWGSEQFF
clone size: .; J gene: TRBJ2-5; CDR3 length: 16; V gene: TRBV18; D gene: TRBD2; CDR3 DNA: TGTGCCAGCTCACCAGGGTCGGCGGGAGGGCAAGAGACCCAGTACTTC; CDR3 protein: CASSPGSAGGQETQYF
clone size: .; J gene: TRBJ2-1; CDR3 length: 14; V gene: TRBV7-2; D gene: .; CDR3 DNA: TGTGCCAGCAGCCCAACGGTTAGCTACAATGAGCAGTTCTTC; CDR3 protein: CASSPTVSYNEQFF
clone size: .; J gene: TRBJ1-2; CDR3 length: 14; V gene: TRBV5-4; D gene: .; CDR3 DNA: TGTGCCAGCAGCCCTGGACAGCCGAACTATGGCTACACCTTC; CDR3 protein: CASSPGQPNYGYTF
clone size: .; J gene: TRBJ1-1; CDR3 length: 13; V gene: TRBV5-6; D gene: .; CDR3 DNA: TGTGCCAGCAGCTTGGACTTGGGGGGGAAAGCTTTCTTT; CDR3 protein: CASSLDLGGKAFF
clone size: large; J gene: TRBJ1-2; CDR3 length: 13; V gene: TRBV28; D gene: .; CDR3 DNA: TGTGCCAGCAGTACACAGGCCTACTATGGCTACACCTTC; CDR3 protein: CASSTQAYYGYTF
clone size: .; J gene: TRBJ2-5; CDR3 length: 15; V gene: TRBV9; D gene: .; CDR3 DNA: TGTGCCAGCAGCGTAGCCCCGGGGTGGGGGGAGACCCAGTACTTC; CDR3 protein: CASSVAPGWGETQYF
clone size: .; J gene: TRBJ1-2; CDR3 length: 15; V gene: TRBV19; D gene: .; CDR3 DNA: TGTGCCAGTAGTATCAACGTAGGGGTCGATTATGGCTACACCTTC; CDR3 protein: CASSINVGVDYGYTF
clone size: .; J gene: TRBJ2-1; CDR3 length: 16; V gene: TRBV5-1; D gene: TRBD2; CDR3 DNA: TGCGCCAGCAGCTTGGGACTAGCGGGAGTTTACAATGAGCAGTTCTTC; CDR3 protein: CASSLGLAGVYNEQFF
clone size: .; J gene: TRBJ1-2; CDR3 length: 17; V gene: TRBV5-5; D gene: TRBD1; CDR3 DNA: TGTGCCAGCAGCTTCACCCGCCTGCAGGGGGCTCGCTATGGCTACACCTTC; CDR3 protein: CASSFTRLQGARYGYTF
clone size: .; J gene: TRBJ1-2; CDR3 length: 14; V gene: TRBV7-9; D gene: .; CDR3 DNA: TGTGCCAGCAGTCGGGACCGTGCTAACTATGGCTACACCTTC; CDR3 protein: CASSRDRANYGYTF
clone size: .; J gene: TRBJ1-2; CDR3 length: 14; V gene: TRBV9; D gene: TRBD1; CDR3 DNA: TGTGCCAGCAGCGTAGCTCAGGGGGAATATGGCTACACCTTC; CDR3 protein: CASSVAQGEYGYTF
clone size: .; J gene: TRBJ2-5; CDR3 length: 14; V gene: TRBV6-1; D gene: .; CDR3 DNA: TGTGCCAGCAGTGAATGGACCGAACAGGGTACCCAGTACTTC; CDR3 protein: CASSEWTEQGTQYF
clone size: .; J gene: TRBJ1-1; CDR3 length: 14; V gene: TRBV11-3; D gene: .; CDR3 DNA: TGTGCCAGCACCCCAGGCAGGGGTTCCACTGAAGCTTTCTTT; CDR3 protein: CASTPGRGSTEAFF
clone size: .; J gene: TRBJ2-3; CDR3 length: 14; V gene: TRBV28; D gene: .; CDR3 DNA: TGTGCCAGCAGTTTCGGCGGAGGCACAGATACGCAGTATTTT; CDR3 protein: CASSFGGGTDTQYF
clone size: .; J gene: TRBJ2-7; CDR3 length: 14; V gene: TRBV10-1; D gene: TRBD1; CDR3 DNA: TGCGCCAGCAGTCCCGGGACAGGGGGCCACGAGCAGTACTTC; CDR3 protein: CASSPGTGGHEQYF
clone size: .; J gene: TRBJ1-3; CDR3 length: 17; V gene: TRBV15; D gene: .; CDR3 DNA: TGTGCCACCAGCAGAGATCGTGGGGGGCTGATAGGAAACACCATATATTTT; CDR3 protein: CATSRDRGGLIGNTIYF
clone size: .; J gene: TRBJ2-7; CDR3 length: 17; V gene: TRBV28; D gene: .; CDR3 DNA: TGTGCCAGCAGTACAATTCCGGGACCCAAGGGGTCCTACGAGCAGTACTTC; CDR3 protein: CASSTIPGPKGSYEQYF
clone size: .; J gene: TRBJ1-3; CDR3 length: 17; V gene: TRBV29-1; D gene: .; CDR3 DNA: TGCAGCGTTGATGTCTGGGATACGGCGAGCTCTGGAAACACCATATATTTT; CDR3 protein: CSVDVWDTASSGNTIYF
clone size: .; J gene: TRBJ1-5; CDR3 length: 14; V gene: TRBV27; D gene: TRBD1; CDR3 DNA: TGTGCCATCGCCTCGGACAGGATCAATCAGCCCCAGCATTTT; CDR3 protein: CAIASDRINQPQHF
clone size: .; J gene: TRBJ1-4; CDR3 length: 15; V gene: TRBV19; D gene: TRBD1; CDR3 DNA: TGTGCCAGTAGTCGCGGGGACAGGGCAAATGAAAAACTGTTTTTT; CDR3 protein: CASSRGDRANEKLFF
clone size: .; J gene: TRBJ2-7; CDR3 length: 11; V gene: TRBV2; D gene: .; CDR3 DNA: TGTGCCAGCAGTGTGGCCTACGAGCAGTACTTC; CDR3 protein: CASSVAYEQYF
clone size: .; J gene: TRBJ1-6; CDR3 length: 18; V gene: TRBV14; D gene: .; CDR3 DNA: TGTGCCAGCAGCCATGGGGGGGCCCTCAGCTCCTATAATTCACCCCTCCACTTT; CDR3 protein: CASSHGGALSSYNSPLHF
clone size: .; J gene: TRBJ2-3; CDR3 length: 13; V gene: TRBV19; D gene: .; CDR3 DNA: TGTGCCAGTAGAAACAGGAGCACAGATACGCAGTATTTT; CDR3 protein: CASRNRSTDTQYF
clone size: .; J gene: TRBJ1-2; CDR3 length: 15; V gene: TRBV6-1; D gene: .; CDR3 DNA: TGTGCCAGCAGTGCCCAACTGGTCTATCCGGGTGGCTACACCTTC; CDR3 protein: CASSAQLVYPGGYTF
clone size: .; J gene: TRBJ1-6; CDR3 length: 17; V gene: TRBV9; D gene: TRBD1; CDR3 DNA: TGTGCCAGCAGCGTAGGAGGGCAGGGGGACTATAATTCACCCCTCCACTTT; CDR3 protein: CASSVGGQGDYNSPLHF
clone size: .; J gene: TRBJ2-7; CDR3 length: 13; V gene: TRBV15; D gene: .; CDR3 DNA: TGTGCCACCAGCAGAGATAGAGGGTACGAGCAGTACTTC; CDR3 protein: CATSRDRGYEQYF
clone size: .; J gene: TRBJ1-2; CDR3 length: 17; V gene: TRBV2; D gene: TRBD1; CDR3 DNA: TGTGCCAGCAGTGCCCGACCCGGGACAGGGGGTAACTATGGCTACACCTTC; CDR3 protein: CASSARPGTGGNYGYTF
clone size: .; J gene: TRBJ2-5; CDR3 length: 15; V gene: TRBV7-2; D gene: TRBD2; CDR3 DNA: TGTGCCAGCAGCTCCACAGCGGGATTACAAGAGACCCAGTACTTC; CDR3 protein: CASSSTAGLQETQYF
clone size: .; J gene: TRBJ2-2; CDR3 length: 16; V gene: TRBV9; D gene: .; CDR3 DNA: TGTGCCAGCAGCGTAGCTGGGCAGCCGAACACCGGGGAGCTGTTTTTT; CDR3 protein: CASSVAGQPNTGELFF
clone size: .; J gene: TRBJ1-3; CDR3 length: 15; V gene: TRBV14; D gene: .; CDR3 DNA: TGTGCCAGCAGCCGGGACCTATTCTCTGGAAACACCATATATTTT; CDR3 protein: CASSRDLFSGNTIYF
clone size: .; J gene: TRBJ1-2; CDR3 length: 13; V gene: TRBV7-6; D gene: TRBD1; CDR3 DNA: TGTGCCAGCGGGGACAGGGGGTTATTTGGCTACACCTTC; CDR3 protein: CASGDRGLFGYTF
clone size: few; J gene: TRBJ1-3; CDR3 length: 13; V gene: TRBV6-1; D gene: .; CDR3 DNA: TGTGCCACCGGAGCGAGCTCTGGAAACACCATATATTTT; CDR3 protein: CATGASSGNTIYF
clone size: .; J gene: TRBJ1-2; CDR3 length: 11; V gene: TRBV7-9; D gene: .; CDR3 DNA: TGTGCCAGCAGCTTAAGCTATGGCTACACCTTC; CDR3 protein: CASSLSYGYTF